This passage covers 30 T cell receptor beta chains from one sample sequenced in a study of T cells expressing NK-cell markers. TCRdb reprocessed the 5' RACE reads and reports one entry per CDR3 protein, with no DNA. Its listing shows a few hundred thousand distinct CDR3 sequences. The sample was blood T cells: a sorted CD56 or NKG2C T cell subset, CD4+ or CD8+ T cells, or bulk PBMC T cells (not recorded which). These receptors came from a man aged 18-75 years in good health.

The chain is built from TRBV5-1 and TRBJ2-1; the D gene TCRdb calls, TRBD2, cannot be checked with no DNA. Germline CDR1 is SGHRS and CDR2 is YFSETQ. This CDR3 comprises 16 residues. The chain's CDR3 is CASSLLGTRTYNEQFF.

The chain combines TRBV27 with TRBJ1-5; as DNA is missing, the TRBD1 call by TCRdb cannot be tested. Per germline, CDR1 MNHEY and CDR2 SMNVEV (reference sequence). The CDR3 has 15 amino acids. The CDR3 is CASSSEAGGLQPQHF.

The rearrangement links TRBV5-1 to TRBJ2-7. CDR3 length: 13 amino acids. Germline CDR1 SGHRS, CDR2 YFSETQ. The CDR3 loop reads CASSLSSASEQYF.

This rearrangement joins TRBV7-3 to TRBJ2-5; TCRdb names TRBD1, which stays unverified in the absence of DNA. The CDR3 spans 15 residues. Germline CDR1 SGHTA, CDR2 FQGTGA. Here the CDR3 reads CASSLRRTGKETQYF.

The rearrangement links TRBV20-1 to TRBJ2-3; TCRdb's assignment of TRBD2 cannot be checked, as there is no DNA. Germline CDR1 is DFQATT and CDR2 is SNEGSKA (reference sequence). This CDR3 is built from 15 residues. The CDR3 sequence: CSARTSGGTTDTQYF.

This sequence joins TRBV9 and TRBJ2-1; TCRdb returns TRBD2, unconfirmable since there is no DNA. This CDR3 region has 16 residues. Germline V gives CDR1 SGDLS, CDR2 YYNGEE. The CDR3 is CASSVGSRGGYNEQFF.

This CDR3 reads CASSERAGELFF. V and J are TRBV9 and TRBJ2-2. Germline loops: CDR1 SGDLS, CDR2 YYNGEE. The CDR3 is made up of 12 amino acids.

V and J are TRBV12-3 or TRBV12-4 and TRBJ2-5. CDR3 length: 13 residues. CDR3 sequence: CASSWMSKETQYF.

The chain combines TRBV7-3 with TRBJ2-2; TCRdb calls TRBD1, which cannot be checked without DNA. The CDR3 has 15 residues. Germline V gives CDR1 SGHTA, CDR2 FQGTGA. The CDR3 reads CASSAMDSYTGELFF.

CDR3 loop: CSASRHGQPQHF. This chain joins TRBV20-1 and TRBJ1-5. Germline loops: CDR1 DFQATT, CDR2 SNEGSKA (reference sequence). The CDR3 loop spans 12 amino acids.

The chain combines TRBV7-2 with TRBJ2-5; no DNA is available, so the TRBD1 call from TCRdb remains unchecked. The CDR3 covers 16 residues. Germline assignment: CDR1 SGHTA and CDR2 FQGNSA. The CDR3 reads CASSGRGVGVQETQYF.

The chain is built from TRBV6-1 and TRBJ2-2; TCRdb calls TRBD2, which cannot be checked without DNA. The CDR3 has 16 residues. In germline, CDR1 is MNHNS, CDR2 SASEGT. CDR3 residues: CASLREAGVAGGELFF.

The chain couples TRBV19 to TRBJ2-5; TCRdb designates TRBD1, a call that cannot be tested without DNA. From germline, CDR1 is LNHDA and CDR2 SQIVND (reference sequence). This CDR3 region has 14 residues. The CDR3 reads CASSPGQMVETQYF.

The chain combines TRBV5-6 with TRBJ1-2; TCRdb reports TRBD1, a call that lacks DNA to check it against. This CDR3 is 14 amino acids long. Germline CDR1 reads SGHDT; CDR2 reads YYEEEE. The CDR3 loop reads CASRSRGRRNGYTF. The whole variable domain, remainder taken from reference TRBV5-6 and TRBJ1-2, is DAGVTQSPTHLIKTRGQQVTLRCSPKSGHDTVSWYQQALGQGPQFIFQYYEEEERQRGNFPDRFSGHQFPNYSSELNVNALLLGDSALYLCASRSRGRRNGYTFGSGTRLTVV.

The chain links TRBV7-6 to TRBJ2-1; the TCRdb D gene call, TRBD1, has no DNA to confirm it. This CDR3 is 14 amino acids long. Germline values: CDR1 SGHVS, CDR2 FNYEAQ. The CDR3 spells CASSPFPSSNEQFF.

The chain combines TRBV20-1 with TRBJ1-1. In germline, CDR1 is DFQATT, CDR2 SNEGSKA (reference sequence). The CDR3 covers 13 residues. CDR3 loop: CSARDPLGTEAFF.

The J gene is TRBJ2-5, the V gene TRBV7-3; the TCRdb call, TRBD1, lacks DNA for checking. The CDR3 has 14 amino acids. Germline CDR1 is SGHTA and CDR2 is FQGTGA. CDR3 amino acids: CASSPGQGIKTQYF.

The rearrangement joins TRBV7-9 to TRBJ2-5; the TRBD1 assignment by TCRdb is unverifiable without DNA. The CDR3 consists of 15 residues. Germline loops: CDR1 SEHNR, CDR2 FQNEAQ (reference sequence). This CDR3 is CASSSSWTGGETQYF.

This chain connects TRBV28 to TRBJ2-2; TCRdb reports TRBD1, a call that lacks DNA to check it against. The CDR3 loop spans 15 amino acids. CDR1 MDHEN and CDR2 SYDVKM come from the germline V gene. CDR3 amino acids: CASSFLGQSPGELFF.

V and J are TRBV18 and TRBJ2-5; the TCRdb call, TRBD1, lacks DNA for checking. The CDR3 is 16 amino acids. The germline CDR1 and CDR2 sequences are KGHSH and LQKENI. The CDR3 here is CASSPYRVDTQETQYF. The full variable domain, in which reference TRBV18 and TRBJ2-5 provide the parts outside the CDR3, is NAGVMQNPRHLVRRRGQEARLRCSPMKGHSHVYWYRQLPEEGLKFMVYLQKENIIDESGMPKERFSAEFPKEGPSILRIQQVVRGDSAAYFCASSPYRVDTQETQYFGPGTRLLVL.

The chain employs TRBV12-3 or TRBV12-4 and TRBJ2-7; there is no DNA to check the TCRdb D call of TRBD1. CDR3 length: 14 residues. This chain's CDR3 is CASSPDRVSYEQYF.

This chain links TRBV6-1 with TRBJ2-6; TCRdb's D gene call, TRBD1, goes unchecked for lack of DNA. This CDR3 has 16 amino acids. The germline gives CDR1 MNHNS, CDR2 SASEGT. CDR3 residues: CASSRRDSSGANVLTF.

The gene calls are TRBV6-2 or TRBV6-3 and TRBJ2-4; without DNA, the TCRdb call of TRBD1 cannot be checked. The CDR3 has 13 residues. Per the germline V gene, CDR1 is MNHEY and CDR2 is SVGEGT. The CDR3: CASRIGTENIQYF.

The chain carries TRBV29-1 and TRBJ2-7; TCRdb returns TRBD1, unconfirmable since there is no DNA. There are 14 residues in the CDR3. CDR1 and CDR2 from the germline V gene are SQVTM and ANQGSEA. This CDR3 is CSVRTGPNSYEQYF.

The J gene is TRBJ2-1, the V gene TRBV9; there is no DNA to check the TCRdb D call of TRBD1. From germline, CDR1 is SGDLS and CDR2 YYNGEE. The CDR3 contains 17 residues. CDR3 amino acids: CASSVRGGGLFYNEQFF.

The rearrangement links TRBV2 to TRBJ2-2; TCRdb designates TRBD2, a call that cannot be tested without DNA. This CDR3 has 12 residues. Germline CDR1 reads SNHLY; CDR2 reads FYNNEI. Here the CDR3 reads CASQRGLEELFF.

The V call is TRBV7-2, the J call TRBJ2-2; the D call of TRBD1 rests on TCRdb alone, since no DNA is present to check it. This CDR3 comprises 16 residues. From germline, CDR1 is SGHTA and CDR2 FQGNSA. The CDR3: CASSLVPGGNTGELFF.

This CDR3 is CASSLRGGRENIQYF. The chain carries TRBV27 and TRBJ2-4; the D call of TRBD2 rests on TCRdb alone, since no DNA is present to check it. CDR1 and CDR2 (germline): MNHEY, SMNVEV (reference sequence). CDR3 length: 15 amino acids.

The J gene is TRBJ1-5, the V gene TRBV7-9; TCRdb gives TRBD1 as the D gene, but with no DNA this cannot be confirmed. The CDR3 loop spans 16 amino acids. Germline V gene data show CDR1 as SEHNR and CDR2 as FQNEAQ (reference sequence). This chain's CDR3 is CASRPPGTHPPQPQHF. Combining the CDR3 with reference TRBV7-9 and TRBJ1-5 gives the whole variable domain DTGVSQNPRHKITKRGQNVTFRCDPISEHNRLYWYRQTLGQGPEFLTYFQNEAQLEKSRLLSDRFSAERPKGSFSTLEIQRTEQGDSAMYLCASRPPGTHPPQPQHFGDGTRLSIL.

The chain uses TRBV6-5 and TRBJ2-5; TCRdb picks TRBD2, but there is no DNA to check that call. The CDR3 extends over 15 amino acids. Germline assignment: CDR1 MNHEY and CDR2 SVGAGI. The CDR3 is CASSYSRGLVGTQYF.